This TCR beta chain was sequenced for a study of shared clonotypes between healthy human individuals. Samples left unsorted employed roughly 90 million PBMCs for genomic DNA. As to this clone: Its target is not known.

Deep-level assay runs were performed. Using immunoSEQ multiplex PCR, the repertoire was profiled, and TCRdb retains in-frame clones only, with some absent. Of about 470,000 clones listed, roughly three quarters are singletons. Study observations and caveats: Tissues were not sampled, only blood, and their repertoires likely differ.

This CDR3 spans 15 amino acids. Trimming left V 0 bases short and J 5 bases short, with 11 bases between. The germline gives CDR1 SGHAT, CDR2 FQNNGV. The sequencing sample was made of PBMCs. The chain uses TRBV11-2 and TRBJ2-1; D not certain. This sequence originates from a woman aged 40 to 50 in good health. Some clones in this sample may be carry-over from other donors' samples. The CDR3 loop reads CASSLDRVGNNEQFF. In DNA, the CDR3 is TGTGCCAGCAGCTTAGATAGGGTCGGAAACAATGAGCAGTTCTTC.